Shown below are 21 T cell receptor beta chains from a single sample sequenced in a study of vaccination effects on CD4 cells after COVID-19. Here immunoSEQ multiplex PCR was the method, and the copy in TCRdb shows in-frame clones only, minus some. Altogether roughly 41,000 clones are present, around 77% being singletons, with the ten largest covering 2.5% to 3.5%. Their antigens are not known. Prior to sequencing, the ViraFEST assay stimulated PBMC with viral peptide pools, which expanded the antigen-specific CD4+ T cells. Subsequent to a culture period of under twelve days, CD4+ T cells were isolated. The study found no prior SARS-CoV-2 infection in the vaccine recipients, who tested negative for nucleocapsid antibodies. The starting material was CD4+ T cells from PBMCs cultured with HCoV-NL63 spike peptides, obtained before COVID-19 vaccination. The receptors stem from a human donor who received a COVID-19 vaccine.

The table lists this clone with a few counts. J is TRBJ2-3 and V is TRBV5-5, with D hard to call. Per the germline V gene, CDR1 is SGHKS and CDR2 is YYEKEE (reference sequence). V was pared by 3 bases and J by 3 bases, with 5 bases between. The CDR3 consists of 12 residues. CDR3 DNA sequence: TGTGCCAGCAGCTATAAAACAGATACGCAGTATTTT. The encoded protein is CASSYKTDTQYF.

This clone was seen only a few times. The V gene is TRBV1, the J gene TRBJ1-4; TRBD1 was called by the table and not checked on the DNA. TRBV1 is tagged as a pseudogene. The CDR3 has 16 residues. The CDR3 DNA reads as TGCACCAGCAGCAGAAGACAGGGGGTATTTAATGAAAAACTGTTTTTT. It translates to CTSSRRQGVFNEKLFF.

CDR3: CASSATKRGAFF. CDR3 bases: TGTGCCAGCAGTGCTACTAAGAGGGGAGCTTTCTTT. The chain links TRBV6-2 or TRBV6-3 to TRBJ1-1, with TRBD1 as a possible D gene (5 bases). This CDR3 contains 12 residues. Trimming removed 5 bases at V and 10 bases at J, with 14 bases between. Germline assignment: CDR1 MNHEY and CDR2 SVGEGT.

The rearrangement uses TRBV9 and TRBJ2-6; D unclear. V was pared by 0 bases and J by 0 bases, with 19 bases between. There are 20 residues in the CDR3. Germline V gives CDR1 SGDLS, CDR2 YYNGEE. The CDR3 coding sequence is TGTGCCAGCAGCGTAGATAGACTGGCCGGCAAGAGCTCTGGGGCCAACGTCCTGACTTTC. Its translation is CASSVDRLAGKSSGANVLTF.

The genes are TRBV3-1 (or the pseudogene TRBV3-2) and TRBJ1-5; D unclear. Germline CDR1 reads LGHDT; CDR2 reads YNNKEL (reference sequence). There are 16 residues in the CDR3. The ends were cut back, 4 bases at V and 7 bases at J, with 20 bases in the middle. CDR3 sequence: CASSPQRGFPGQPQHF. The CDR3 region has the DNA TGTGCCAGCAGCCCCCAGCGGGGTTTCCCAGGCCAGCCCCAGCATTTT.

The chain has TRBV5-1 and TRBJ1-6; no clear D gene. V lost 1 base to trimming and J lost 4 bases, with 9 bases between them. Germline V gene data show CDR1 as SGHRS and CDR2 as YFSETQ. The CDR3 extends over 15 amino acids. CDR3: CASSLSGIYNSPLHF. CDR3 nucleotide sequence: TGCGCCAGCAGCTTGTCGGGGATTTATAATTCACCCCTCCACTTT.

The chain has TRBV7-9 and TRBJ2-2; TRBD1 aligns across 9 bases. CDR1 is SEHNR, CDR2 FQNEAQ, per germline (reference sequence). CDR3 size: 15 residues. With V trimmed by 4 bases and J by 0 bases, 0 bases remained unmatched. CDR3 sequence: CASSWDRANTGELFF. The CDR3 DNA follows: TGTGCCAGCAGCTGGGACAGGGCGAACACCGGGGAGCTGTTTTTT.

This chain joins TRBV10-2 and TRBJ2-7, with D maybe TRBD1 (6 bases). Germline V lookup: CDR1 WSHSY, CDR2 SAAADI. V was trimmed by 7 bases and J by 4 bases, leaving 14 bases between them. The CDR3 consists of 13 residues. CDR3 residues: CASTSRQGYEQYV. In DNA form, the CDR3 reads TGCGCCAGCACCTCAAGGCAGGGGTACGAGCAGTACGTC.

CDR3 amino acids: CATSDPRQEETQYF. CDR3 nucleotide sequence: TGTGCCACCAGTGACCCGAGACAGGAAGAGACCCAGTACTTC. V and J are TRBV24-1 and TRBJ2-5; possibly TRBD1 for D (6 bases). Germline CDR1 KGHDR, CDR2 SFDVKD. Trimming cost V 4 bases and J 3 bases, with 11 bases left between them. The CDR3 length is 14 residues.

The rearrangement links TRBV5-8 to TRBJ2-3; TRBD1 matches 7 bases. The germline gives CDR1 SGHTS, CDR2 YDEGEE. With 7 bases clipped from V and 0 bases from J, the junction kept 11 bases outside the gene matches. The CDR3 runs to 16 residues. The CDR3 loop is CASPTMGTASTDTQYF. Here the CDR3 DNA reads TGTGCCAGCCCTACCATGGGGACAGCGAGCACAGATACGCAGTATTTT.

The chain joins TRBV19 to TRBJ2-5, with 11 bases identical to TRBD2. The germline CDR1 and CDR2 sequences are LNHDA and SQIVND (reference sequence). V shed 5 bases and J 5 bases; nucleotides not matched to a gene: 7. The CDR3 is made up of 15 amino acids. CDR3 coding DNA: TGTGCCAGTAGTCTGTCTAGCGGGGGGAAGGAGACCCAGTACTTC. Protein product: CASSLSSGGKETQYF.

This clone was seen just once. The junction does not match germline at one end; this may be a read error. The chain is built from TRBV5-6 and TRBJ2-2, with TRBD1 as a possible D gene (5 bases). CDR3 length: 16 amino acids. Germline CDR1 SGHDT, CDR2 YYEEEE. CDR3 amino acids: CASSLEGAANTGELFF. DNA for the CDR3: TGTGCCAGCAGTTTGGAAGGGGCCGCGAACACCGGGGAGCTGTTTTTT.

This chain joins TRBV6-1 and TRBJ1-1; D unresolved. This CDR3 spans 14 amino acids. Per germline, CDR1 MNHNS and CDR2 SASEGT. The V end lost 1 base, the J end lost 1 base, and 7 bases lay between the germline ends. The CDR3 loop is CASSEGPTNTEAFF. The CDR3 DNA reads TGTGCCAGCAGTGAAGGGCCGACGAACACTGAAGCTTTCTTT.

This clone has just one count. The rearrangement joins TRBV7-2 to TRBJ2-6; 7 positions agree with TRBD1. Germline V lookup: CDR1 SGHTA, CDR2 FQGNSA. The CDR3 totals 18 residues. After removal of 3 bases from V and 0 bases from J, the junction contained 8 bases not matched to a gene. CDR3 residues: CASSFTGTANSGANVLTF. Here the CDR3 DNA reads TGTGCCAGCAGCTTCACCGGGACAGCGAACTCTGGGGCCAACGTCCTGACTTTC.

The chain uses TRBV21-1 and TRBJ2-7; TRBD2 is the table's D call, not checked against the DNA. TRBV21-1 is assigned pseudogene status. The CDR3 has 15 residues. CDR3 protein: CASSSECYLPYEQYV. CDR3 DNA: TGTGCCAGCAGCAGTGAATGCTACCTCCCCTACGAGCAGTACGTC.

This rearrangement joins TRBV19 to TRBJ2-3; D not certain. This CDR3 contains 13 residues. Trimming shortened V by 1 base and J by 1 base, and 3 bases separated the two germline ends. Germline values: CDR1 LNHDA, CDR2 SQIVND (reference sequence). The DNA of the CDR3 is TGTGCCAGTAGTATAGGGGGCACAGATACGCAGTATTTT. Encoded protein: CASSIGGTDTQYF. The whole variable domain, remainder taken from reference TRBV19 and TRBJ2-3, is DGGITQSPKYLFRKEGQNVTLSCEQNLNHDAMYWYRQDPGQGLRLIYYSQIVNDFQKGDIAEGYSVSREKKESFPLTVTSAQKNPTAFYLCASSIGGTDTQYFGPGTRLTVL.

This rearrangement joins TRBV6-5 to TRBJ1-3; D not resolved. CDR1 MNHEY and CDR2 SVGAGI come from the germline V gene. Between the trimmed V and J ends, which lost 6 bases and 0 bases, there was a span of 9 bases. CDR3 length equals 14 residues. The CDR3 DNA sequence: TGTGCCAGCAGACAGACTATCTCTGGAAACACCATATATTTT. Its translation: CASRQTISGNTIYF.

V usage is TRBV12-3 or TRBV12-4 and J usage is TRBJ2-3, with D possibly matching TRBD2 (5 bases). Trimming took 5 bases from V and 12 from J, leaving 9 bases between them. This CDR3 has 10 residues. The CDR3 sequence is CASSLRLQYF. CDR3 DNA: TGTGCCAGCAGTCTGAGACTACAGTATTTT.

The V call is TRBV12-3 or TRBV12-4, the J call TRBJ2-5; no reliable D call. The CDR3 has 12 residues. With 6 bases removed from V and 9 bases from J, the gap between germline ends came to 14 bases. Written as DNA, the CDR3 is TGTGCCAGCAGCTGGACGCTTTGGGCCCAGTACTTC. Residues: CASSWTLWAQYF.

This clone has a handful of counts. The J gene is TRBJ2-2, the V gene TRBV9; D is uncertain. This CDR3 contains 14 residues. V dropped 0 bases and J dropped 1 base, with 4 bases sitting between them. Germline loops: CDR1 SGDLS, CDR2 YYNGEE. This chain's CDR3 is CASSVDWNTGELFF. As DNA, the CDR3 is TGTGCCAGCAGCGTAGATTGGAACACCGGGGAGCTGTTTTTT.

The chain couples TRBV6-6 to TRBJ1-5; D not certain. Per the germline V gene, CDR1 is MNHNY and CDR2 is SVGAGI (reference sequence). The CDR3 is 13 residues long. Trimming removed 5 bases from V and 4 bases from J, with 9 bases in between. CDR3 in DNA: TGTGCCAGCAGTCTCCACTTAAATCAGCCCCAGCATTTT. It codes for CASSLHLNQPQHF.